These 29 T cell receptor beta chains were sequenced from one sample in a study of human T cells and chemical hapten exposure. MiXCR, applied by TCRdb to the RACE reads, yields one record per CDR3 protein. This table has 95,000 to 150,000 distinct CDR3 sequences, roughly 13% appearing once. Time point meaning: patch test 1, 2 weeks after DPC sensitization. Documented treatment: therapeutic diphenylcyclopropenone sensitization with weekly scalp DPC. This material consisted of whole blood, taken in connection with sensitization to the hapten diphenylcyclopropenone (DPC). The receptors were sampled from a man younger than 35 with alopecia areata. Some clones in this sample may be carry-over from other donors' samples.

This clonotype showed up just a few times. This chain links TRBV21-1 with TRBJ2-5; TRBD1 reflects the table's D call only, with no check against the DNA. TRBV21-1 is reported as a pseudogene. The CDR3 extends over 14 amino acids. The CDR3 protein is CASSKAGSQETQYF. The CDR3 nucleotides read TGTGCCAGCAGCAAGGCCGGGAGCCAAGAGACCCAGTACTTC.

Many counts were recorded for this clonotype. The CDR3 here is CASSYHATGQRPNYGYTF. In nucleotides, the CDR3 is TGTGCCAGCAGTTACCACGCTACGGGACAAAGACCTAACTATGGCTACACCTTC. V and J are TRBV6-5 and TRBJ1-2, with D possibly TRBD1 on 6 matching bases. The germline gives CDR1 MNHEY, CDR2 SVGAGI. The CDR3 is 18 amino acids. The germline V and J ends were trimmed by 2 bases and 0 bases, with 19 bases remaining between them.

The chain is built from TRBV5-6 and TRBJ1-6; TRBD1 might be the D (6 bases). Germline CDR1 and CDR2: SGHDT and YYEEEE. The length of the CDR3 is 13 residues. V lost 4 bases to trimming and J lost 9 bases, with 11 bases between them. CDR3 residues: CASSPTGTSPLHF. Here the CDR3 DNA reads TGTGCCAGCAGCCCAACAGGGACTTCACCCCTCCACTTT.

This clonotype was counted a few times. The J gene is TRBJ2-3, the V gene TRBV6-4, with D possibly called TRBD1 or TRBD2 (5 bases each). V was shortened by 0 bases and J by 4 bases, with 11 bases between the two germline ends. Germline CDR1 and CDR2: MRHNA and SNTAGT. This CDR3 is 15 amino acids long. The CDR3 sequence: CASSDSNGAADTQYF. The CDR3 DNA follows: TGTGCCAGCAGTGACTCGAACGGGGCCGCAGATACGCAGTATTTT.

The chain recombines TRBV4-2 with TRBJ1-1; 7 positions agree with TRBD1. The CDR3 has 15 amino acids. With 4 bases clipped from V and 7 bases from J, the junction kept 12 bases outside the gene matches. Germline V CDR1 and CDR2: LGHNA, YNFKEQ. The CDR3 loop is CASSRDRGRLVEAFF. The CDR3 bases are TGTGCCAGCAGCCGGGATAGGGGGCGTTTGGTTGAAGCTTTCTTT.

This clonotype was counted between two and nine times. The chain has TRBV5-6 and TRBJ1-1; 8 positions match TRBD1. Germline trimming cut 4 bases from V and 1 base from J; bases unmatched to any gene: 3. This CDR3 is built from 14 residues. Germline CDR1 SGHDT, CDR2 YYEEEE. CDR3 protein: CASSRDRWNTEAFF. The CDR3 DNA reads TGTGCCAGCAGCAGGGACAGGTGGAACACTGAAGCTTTCTTT.

In this sample, this clonotype turned up a few times. The CDR3 nucleotides are TGTGCCAGCAGTCCGGACAGGGCAGTTTATGGCTACACCTTC. Protein sequence: CASSPDRAVYGYTF. The chain employs TRBV2 and TRBJ1-2; 8 positions match TRBD1. Germline V lookup: CDR1 SNHLY, CDR2 FYNNEI. After removal of 5 bases from V and 5 bases from J, the junction contained 7 bases not matched to a gene. This CDR3 spans 14 amino acids.

This clonotype occurred a few times. The V gene is TRBV2, the J gene TRBJ1-6; TRBD1 matches at 7 bases. There are 15 residues in the CDR3. V trimming: 5 bases; J trimming: 3 bases; junction bases outside the gene matches: 4. CDR1 is SNHLY, CDR2 FYNNEI, per germline. The CDR3 region is CASSSRDSYNSPLHF. The CDR3 DNA sequence: TGTGCCAGCAGTTCCCGGGACAGCTATAATTCACCCCTCCACTTT.

This clonotype was counted only a few times. The V call is TRBV5-5, the J call TRBJ2-7; 8 bases agree with TRBD1. Germline CDR1 and CDR2: SGHKS and YYEKEE (reference sequence). Trimming cost V 1 base and J 3 bases; bases outside gene matches: 3. The CDR3 spans 14 residues. CDR3 DNA: TGTGCCAGCAGCTTGTGGACAGGGCTCTACGAGCAGTACGTC. Protein: CASSLWTGLYEQYV.

This clonotype was counted at least ten times. The V gene is TRBV11-2, the J gene TRBJ2-7; 8 nucleotides match TRBD2. From germline, CDR1 is SGHAT and CDR2 FQNNGV. This CDR3 is 14 amino acids long. Trimming took 6 bases from V and 4 from J; bases not matched to a gene: 8. The CDR3 sequence: CASSLSGGSYEQYF. The CDR3 nucleotides read TGTGCCAGCAGTTTGAGCGGGGGTTCTTACGAGCAGTACTTC.

This clonotype was found a few times. The CDR3 region has the DNA TGTGCCAGCAGCACCGGGACCGCAACCAACTATGGCTACACCTTC. Translation: CASSTGTATNYGYTF. The chain has TRBV7-9 and TRBJ1-2; TRBD1 might be the D (5 bases). The CDR3 covers 15 residues. Trimming shortened V by 5 bases and J by 2 bases, and 15 bases separated the two germline ends. Per germline, CDR1 SEHNR and CDR2 FQNEAQ (reference sequence).

The chain links TRBV27 to TRBJ1-6; no firm D call. The CDR3 contains 14 residues. Between the trimmed V and J ends, which lost 8 bases and 2 bases, there was a span of 10 bases. CDR1 and CDR2 (germline): MNHEY, SMNVEV (reference sequence). Written as DNA, the CDR3 is TGTGCCAGCGTCGCCACAGCCTATAATTCACCCCTCCACTTT. Its translation: CASVATAYNSPLHF.

This clonotype was seen a handful of times. The chain couples TRBV12-3 or TRBV12-4 to TRBJ1-5; 8 bases map to TRBD1. J was trimmed by 2 bases and V by 5 bases; bases with no gene match: 11. CDR3 length equals 17 residues. The DNA for the CDR3 is TGTGCCAGCAGTGCTCATCGCAGGGGGCTCGGCAATCAGCCCCAGCATTTT. This codes for CASSAHRRGLGNQPQHF.

The rearrangement uses TRBV12-3 or TRBV12-4 and TRBJ1-5; 7 bases map to TRBD1. Trimming at V came to 1 base and at J to 6 bases, leaving 6 bases not matched to a gene. The CDR3 runs 15 residues. CDR3 in amino acids: CASSLVAGGGQPQHF. The CDR3 DNA reads as TGTGCCAGCAGTTTAGTAGCAGGGGGAGGTCAGCCCCAGCATTTT.

There are a few counts of this clonotype. The chain recombines TRBV6-2 or TRBV6-3 with TRBJ1-2; D possibly corresponds to TRBD1 (6 bases). The CDR3 extends over 13 amino acids. V was trimmed by 2 bases and J by 4 bases, leaving 8 bases between them. Germline values: CDR1 MNHEY, CDR2 SVGEGT. The CDR3 region has the DNA TGTGCCAGCAGTTACGGACAGCTCTATGGCTACACCTTC. As protein: CASSYGQLYGYTF.

This clonotype has only a few counts. The genes are TRBV29-1 and TRBJ1-2; no firm D call. CDR3 length: 18 residues. CDR1 SQVTM and CDR2 ANQGSEA come from the germline V gene. V was pared by 3 bases and J by 1 base, with 24 bases between. The chain's CDR3 is CSVDSSAGSTRGNYGYTF. The CDR3 DNA reads as TGCAGCGTTGATAGTTCCGCCGGGTCAACTCGGGGTAACTATGGCTACACCTTC.

The chain carries TRBV2 and TRBJ1-5; TRBD1 agrees at 10 bases. Trimming at V came to 8 bases and at J to 5 bases, leaving 9 bases not matched to a gene. Germline V lookup: CDR1 SNHLY, CDR2 FYNNEI. The CDR3 length is 15 residues. The DNA for the CDR3 is TGTGCCAGCCGAGCCGACAGGGGGCTAGATCAGCCCCAGCATTTT. This gives the protein CASRADRGLDQPQHF.

This clonotype has a handful of counts. The V gene is TRBV10-3, the J gene TRBJ1-5; no definite D call. The CDR3 covers 17 residues. Trimming took off 3 bases at V and 1 base at J, with 16 bases between the two ends. Germline V CDR1 and CDR2: ENHRY, SYGVKD. The chain's CDR3 is CAISEVEGRGSNQPQHF. In nucleotides, the CDR3 is TGTGCCATCAGTGAAGTCGAAGGGCGCGGGAGCAATCAGCCCCAGCATTTT.

CDR3 in DNA: TGCAGCGTTGAAGATCCGTCCGGGGACACTGAAGCTTTCTTT. Its translation is CSVEDPSGDTEAFF. The gene calls are TRBV29-1 and TRBJ1-1; D remains unclear. Deletions cut 0 bases from V and 3 bases from J, with 11 bases between. The CDR3 sequence is 14 residues long. The germline V gene has CDR1 SQVTM and CDR2 ANQGSEA.

The chain combines TRBV10-2 with TRBJ1-2; tentatively, D is TRBD1 (5 bases). V lost 4 bases and J 7 bases, leaving 7 bases between the germline ends. CDR1 and CDR2 (germline): WSHSY, SAAADI. This CDR3 is 11 amino acids long. CDR3 region: CASSGGIGYTF. For the CDR3, the DNA is TGCGCCAGCAGTGGGGGGATTGGCTACACCTTC.

The chain combines TRBV11-2 with TRBJ1-1; no firm D call. Germline V gives CDR1 SGHAT, CDR2 FQNNGV. The V and J ends lost 0 bases and 11 bases respectively, with 10 bases between them. CDR3 size: 12 residues. The DNA of the CDR3 is TGTGCCAGCAGCTTAGATAGCTCGGACGCTTTCTTT. Protein product: CASSLDSSDAFF.

This clonotype was counted a few times. This chain connects TRBV5-6 to TRBJ2-3; the D gene could be TRBD1 or TRBD2 (6 bases each). Trimming removed 2 bases from V and 1 base from J, with 14 bases in between. The CDR3 covers 16 residues. CDR1 and CDR2 (germline): SGHDT, YYEEEE. CDR3 amino acids: CASSFAGRGGTDTQYF. In nucleotides, the CDR3 is TGTGCCAGCAGCTTCGCAGGAAGGGGGGGCACAGATACGCAGTATTTT.

The chain employs TRBV10-3 and TRBJ2-3, with 10 positions matching TRBD2. Germline lookup yields CDR1 ENHRY and CDR2 SYGVKD. Losses at the gene ends were 7 bases for V and 5 bases for J; bases not matched to a gene: 12. The CDR3 has 16 residues. The CDR3 nucleotides are TGTGCCATCAACCAGCGGGGGGGCCGGGCCCAAGATACGCAGTATTTT. This codes for CAINQRGGRAQDTQYF.

In its sample, this clonotype was seen a few times. The J gene is TRBJ1-1, the V gene TRBV29-1, with D hard to call. The CDR3 totals 12 residues. V lost 1 base, J lost 1 base, and 4 bases lay in between. From germline, CDR1 is SQVTM and CDR2 ANQGSEA. CDR3 protein: CSVEGSNTEAFF. The CDR3 coding sequence is TGCAGCGTTGAAGGATCGAACACTGAAGCTTTCTTT.

This clonotype has more than one count but fewer than ten. The V call is TRBV6-2 or TRBV6-3, the J call TRBJ1-5; D is uncertain. Trimming stripped 0 bases from V and 4 bases from J, with 10 bases between. The CDR3 extends over 15 amino acids. Germline CDR1 and CDR2: MNHEY and SVGEGT. CDR3 amino acids: CASSYSADPNQPQHF. In nucleotides, the CDR3 is TGTGCCAGCAGTTACTCGGCGGACCCGAATCAGCCCCAGCATTTT.

V usage is TRBV7-2 and J usage is TRBJ2-3; D may be TRBD2 (6 bases). V gave up 5 bases and J gave up 1 base, with 16 bases separating them. Looked up from germline, CDR1 is SGHTA and CDR2 is FQGNSA. This CDR3 region has 16 residues. The CDR3 nucleotides are TGTGCCAGCAGCCCTCGCGGTAGCGGAGGCACAGATACGCAGTATTTT. Its translation: CASSPRGSGGTDTQYF.

This clonotype was seen ten or more times. The CDR3 sequence: CSAFTDSYNEQFF. CDR3 DNA: TGCAGCGCCTTCACAGACTCCTACAATGAGCAGTTCTTC. This chain links TRBV29-1 with TRBJ2-1; D gene unclear. CDR3 size: 13 residues. Germline V CDR1 and CDR2: SQVTM, ANQGSEA. Trimming took 7 bases from V and 0 from J, leaving 10 bases between them.

This clonotype showed up many times. This rearrangement joins TRBV4-3 to TRBJ1-2; no definite D call. From germline, CDR1 is LGHNA and CDR2 YSLEER. V was clipped by 0 bases and J by 5 bases, with 10 bases between them. The CDR3 is 14 residues long. CDR3 in DNA: TGCGCCAGCAGCCAAGATCTGGGAGGATATGGCTACACCTTC. This sequence encodes CASSQDLGGYGYTF.

This sequence joins TRBV4-3 and TRBJ2-2; no reliable D call. Trimming removed 1 base from V and 8 bases from J, with 14 bases in between. The CDR3 runs to 15 residues. Germline loops: CDR1 LGHNA, CDR2 YSLEER. DNA of the CDR3: TGCGCCAGCAGCCAAGGCCCCAGCGCCCCTGGGGAGCTGTTTTTT. It translates to CASSQGPSAPGELFF.